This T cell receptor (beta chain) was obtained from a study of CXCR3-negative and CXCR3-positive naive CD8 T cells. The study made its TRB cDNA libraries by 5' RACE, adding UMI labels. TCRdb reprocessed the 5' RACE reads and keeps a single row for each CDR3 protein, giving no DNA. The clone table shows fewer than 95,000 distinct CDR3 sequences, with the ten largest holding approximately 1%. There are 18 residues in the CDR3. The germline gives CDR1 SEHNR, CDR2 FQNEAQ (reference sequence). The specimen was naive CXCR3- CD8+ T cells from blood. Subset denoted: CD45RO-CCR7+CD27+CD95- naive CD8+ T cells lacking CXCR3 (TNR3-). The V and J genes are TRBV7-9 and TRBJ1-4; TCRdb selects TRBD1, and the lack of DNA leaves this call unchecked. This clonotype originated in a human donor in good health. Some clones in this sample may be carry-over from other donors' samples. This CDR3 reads CASSFQPGQGATNEKLFF.